This T cell receptor (beta chain) emerged from a study of OX40 agonist ivuxolimab in advanced cancers. Notes on this clone: Its antigen is still unknown.

The study's findings and limits: CD4+ T cells averaged fewer expanded clones than CD8+ T cells. Antigen specificity of clonally expanded peripheral T cells was not established. Also showing low normalized T-cell clonal expansion were some of the nonresponders.

The assay was immunoSEQ multiplex PCR, and TCRdb's table has in-frame clones only and misses some. The data hold around 75,000 clones, with 85% to 90% observed a single time. Enrollment shut out patients with autoimmune disease history or systemic immunosuppression. The sequencing used CD4+ or CD8+ T cells sorted from blood, collected in a trial of the OX40 agonist ivuxolimab. The receptor's source is an adult with an advanced solid tumor such as melanoma, head and neck, liver or kidney cancer.

The DNA for the CDR3 is TGTGCCAGCAGTGAAGGTGACCCCGCAGGGGAGACCCAGTACTTC. Translated: CASSEGDPAGETQYF. The V call is TRBV2, the J call TRBJ2-5, with TRBD1 as a possible D gene (5 bases). V shed 1 base and J shed 5 bases, with 14 bases lying between them. CDR3 length: 15 residues. CDR1 SNHLY and CDR2 FYNNEI come from the germline V gene.